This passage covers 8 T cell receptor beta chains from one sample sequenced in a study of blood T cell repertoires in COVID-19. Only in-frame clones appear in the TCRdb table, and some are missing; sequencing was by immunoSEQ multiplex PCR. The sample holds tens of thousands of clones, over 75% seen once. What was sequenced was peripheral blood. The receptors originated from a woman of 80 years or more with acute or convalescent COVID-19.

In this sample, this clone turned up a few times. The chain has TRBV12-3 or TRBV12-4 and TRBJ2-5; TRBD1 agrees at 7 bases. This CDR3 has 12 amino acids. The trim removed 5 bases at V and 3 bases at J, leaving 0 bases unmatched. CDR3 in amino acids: CASSQGEETQYF. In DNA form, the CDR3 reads TGTGCCAGCAGTCAGGGGGAAGAGACCCAGTACTTC.

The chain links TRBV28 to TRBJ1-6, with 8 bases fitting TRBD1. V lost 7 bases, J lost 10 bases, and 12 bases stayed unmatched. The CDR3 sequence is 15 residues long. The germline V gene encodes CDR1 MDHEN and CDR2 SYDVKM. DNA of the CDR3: TGTGCCAGCATCCCGGGGCAGGGGGCATACTCACCCCTCCACTTT. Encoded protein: CASIPGQGAYSPLHF.

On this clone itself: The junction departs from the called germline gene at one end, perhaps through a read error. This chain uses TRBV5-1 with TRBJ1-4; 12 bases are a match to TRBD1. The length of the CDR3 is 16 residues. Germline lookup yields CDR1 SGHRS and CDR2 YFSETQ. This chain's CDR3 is CASSYLGQGANEKLFF. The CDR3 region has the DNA TGCGCCAGCAGTTACCTGGGACAGGGGGCTAACGAAAAACTGTTTTTT.

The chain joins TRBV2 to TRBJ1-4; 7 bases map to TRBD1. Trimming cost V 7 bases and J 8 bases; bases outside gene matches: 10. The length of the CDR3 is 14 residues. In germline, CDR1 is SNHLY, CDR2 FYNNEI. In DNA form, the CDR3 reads TGTGCCAGCAATCCTCAGGGGGGTTGGGAAAAACTGTTTTTT. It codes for CASNPQGGWEKLFF.

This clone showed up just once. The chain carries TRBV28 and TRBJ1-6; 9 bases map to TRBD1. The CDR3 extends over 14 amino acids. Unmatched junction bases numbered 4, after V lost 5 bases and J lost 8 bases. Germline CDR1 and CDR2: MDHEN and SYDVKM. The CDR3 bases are TGTGCCAGCAGTACAGGGACAGGGCATTCACCCCTCCACTTT. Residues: CASSTGTGHSPLHF.

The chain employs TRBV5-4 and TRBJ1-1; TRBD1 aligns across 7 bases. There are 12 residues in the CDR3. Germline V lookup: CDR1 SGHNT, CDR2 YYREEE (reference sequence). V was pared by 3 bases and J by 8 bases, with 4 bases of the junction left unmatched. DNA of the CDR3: TGTGCCAGCAGCTCACGGACAGGCGAAGCTTTCTTT. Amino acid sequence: CASSSRTGEAFF.

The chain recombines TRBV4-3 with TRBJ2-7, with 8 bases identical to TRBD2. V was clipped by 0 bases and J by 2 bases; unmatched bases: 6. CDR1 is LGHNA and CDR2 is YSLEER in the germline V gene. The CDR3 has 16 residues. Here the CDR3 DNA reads TGCGCCAGCAGCCAAGACCTGCGGGAGGACCCCTACGAGCAGTACTTC. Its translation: CASSQDLREDPYEQYF.

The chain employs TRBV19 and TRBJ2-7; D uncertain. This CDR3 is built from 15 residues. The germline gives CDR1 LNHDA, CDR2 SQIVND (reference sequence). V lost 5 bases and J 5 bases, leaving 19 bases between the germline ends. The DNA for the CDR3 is TGTGCCAGTAGTCTTCTCCCCGACATGTCCCACGAGCAGTACTTC. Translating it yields CASSLLPDMSHEQYF.